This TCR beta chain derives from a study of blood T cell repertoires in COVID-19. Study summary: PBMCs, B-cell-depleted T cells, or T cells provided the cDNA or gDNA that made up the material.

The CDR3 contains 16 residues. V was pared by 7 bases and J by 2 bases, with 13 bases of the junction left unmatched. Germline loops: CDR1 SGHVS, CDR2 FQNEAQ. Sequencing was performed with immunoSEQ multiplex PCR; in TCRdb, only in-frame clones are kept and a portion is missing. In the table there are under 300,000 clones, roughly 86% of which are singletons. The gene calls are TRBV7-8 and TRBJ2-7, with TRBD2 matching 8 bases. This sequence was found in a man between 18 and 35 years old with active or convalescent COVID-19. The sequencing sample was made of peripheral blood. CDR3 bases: TGTGCCAGCACCCACCCCGGGGGGGTGAATCCCTACGAGCAGTACTTC. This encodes CASTHPGGVNPYEQYF.